The present T cell receptor (beta chain) was sequenced within a study of cytomegalovirus exposure and HLA in healthy donors. A note on this clone: Its antigen is as yet unknown.

The CDR3 length is 14 residues. Trimming left V 1 base short and J 6 bases short, with 11 bases between. CDR1 SGHKS and CDR2 YYEKEE come from the germline V gene (reference sequence). Primers: 60 Vbeta forward and 13 Jbeta reverse. Data came from immunoSEQ multiplex PCR; TCRdb stores just in-frame clones and leaves some out. The repertoire includes about 190,000 clones, around 85% of them detected once, and approximately 3.9% sits in the top ten. The study's findings and limits: In vitro testing confirmed three CMV-associated chains as specific for CMV antigens. The study labeled fewer than 200 TCR beta chains cytomegalovirus-associated. Further analysis, carried out later, found HLA-associated TCR beta chains more clonally expanded than equally common other chains. Per a prior analysis, the majority of TCR beta V segments were productive roughly 87% or roughly 30% of the time.

The V and J genes are TRBV5-5 and TRBJ2-1, with D perhaps TRBD2 (5 bases). The source is a man aged 50-60 years in good health and CMV-seronegative. Sequenced input: PBMCs. CDR3 DNA: TGTGCCAGCAGCTTGCTGGGAGAAGGCAATGAGCAGTTCTTC. Protein product: CASSLLGEGNEQFF.